Following are 22 T cell receptor beta chains from one sample sequenced in a study of CD8 T cells in ankylosing spondylitis. TCRdb redid the calling of the 5' RACE reads with MiXCR, one entry per CDR3 protein. The data contain roughly 120,000 distinct CDR3 sequences, 12% to 15% of them singletons. Sequencing was performed on blood, either unsorted or a sorted T cell fraction (not recorded which). The receptor source for this set is a female donor with ankylosing spondylitis or in good health (not recorded which).

This clonotype was counted a few times. V gene TRBV9 combines with J gene TRBJ2-1; 8 bases agree with TRBD1. The CDR3 runs to 14 residues. Germline V lookup: CDR1 SGDLS, CDR2 YYNGEE. V shed 3 bases and J 7 bases; nucleotides not matched to a gene: 6. The CDR3 is CASSDDRGANEQFF. DNA of the CDR3: TGTGCCAGCAGCGACGACAGGGGTGCAAATGAGCAGTTCTTC.

This clonotype was seen ten or more times. The chain is built from TRBV7-3 and TRBJ2-1, with a weak D call TRBD2 (6 bases). Germline values: CDR1 SGHTA, CDR2 FQGTGA. V shed 9 bases and J shed 3 bases, with 15 bases lying between them. The CDR3 consists of 14 residues. The chain's CDR3 is CARSTGTFYNEQFF. The CDR3 DNA is TGTGCCAGGTCGACCGGGACTTTCTACAATGAGCAGTTCTTC.

This chain connects TRBV11-2 to TRBJ1-3; the D gene is possibly TRBD1 (6 bases). Germline V lookup: CDR1 SGHAT, CDR2 FQNNGV. V lost 5 bases, J lost 4 bases, and 27 bases lay in between. This CDR3 is 19 amino acids long. Here the CDR3 DNA reads TGTGCCAGCAGCCCCGATCAAACGGATTGGGGGGCGGGCGGAAACACCATATATTTT. Protein: CASSPDQTDWGAGGNTIYF.

This clonotype was observed at least ten times. The DNA for the CDR3 is TGCGCCAGCAGCTTGGTTGTAAATAATGAGCAGTTCTTC. Translating it yields CASSLVVNNEQFF. The chain recombines TRBV5-1 with TRBJ2-1; D remains ambiguous. Trimming pared 0 bases from V and 7 bases from J, leaving 8 bases between. Germline CDR1 and CDR2: SGHRS and YFSETQ. This CDR3 comprises 13 residues. Supplemented by reference TRBV5-1 and TRBJ2-1, the full variable domain reads KAGVTQTPRYLIKTRGQQVTLSCSPISGHRSVSWYQQTPGQGLQFLFEYFSETQRNKGNFPGRFSGRQFSNSRSEMNVSTLELGDSALYLCASSLVVNNEQFFGPGTRLTVL.

The chain links TRBV6-1 to TRBJ2-2, with 8 nucleotides matching TRBD1. The CDR3 has 15 amino acids. Germline V CDR1 and CDR2: MNHNS, SASEGT. Trimming removed 6 bases from V and 4 bases from J; junction bases left unmatched: 7. The CDR3 DNA reads as TGTGCCAGCAGCGTTCAGGGGGCTCTCACCGGGGAGCTGTTTTTT. It translates to CASSVQGALTGELFF.

There are many counts of this clonotype. The chain recombines TRBV7-2 with TRBJ1-2, with TRBD1 matching 9 bases. CDR1 SGHTA and CDR2 FQGNSA come from the germline V gene. CDR3 size: 16 residues. V lost 5 bases, J lost 6 bases, and 13 bases stayed unmatched. CDR3 DNA sequence: TGTGCCAGCAGCCCCTCGTCGAGACAGGGGGTAGATGGCTACACCTTC. Protein: CASSPSSRQGVDGYTF.

This clonotype has ten or more counts. This chain connects TRBV18 to TRBJ2-1; D uncertain. The CDR3 length is 14 residues. V shed 0 bases and J shed 5 bases, with 8 bases lying between them. CDR1 and CDR2 (germline): KGHSH, LQKENI. CDR3 DNA: TGTGCCAGCTCACCACCGTTTTCTAACAATGAGCAGTTCTTC. It is translated as CASSPPFSNNEQFF.

The V call is TRBV5-1, the J call TRBJ2-7; D gene unclear. The CDR3 covers 13 residues. CDR1 is SGHRS and CDR2 is YFSETQ in the germline V gene. The V end was cut by 2 bases, the J end by 6 bases, with 12 bases between. Written as DNA, the CDR3 is TGCGCCAGCAGCTTAATATCGAGACGCGAGCAGTACTTC. It yields the protein CASSLISRREQYF.

This clonotype was observed at least ten times. CDR3 nucleotides: TGTGCCAGCAGCCCCAGTAGAGGCGGCAATCAGCCCCAGCATTTT. This sequence encodes CASSPSRGGNQPQHF. This chain joins TRBV7-2 and TRBJ1-5; no clear D gene. Germline V gene sequence: CDR1 SGHTA, CDR2 FQGNSA. CDR3 length: 15 residues. V lost 5 bases and J lost 2, with 13 bases in between.

CDR3 nucleotides: TGCAGTACCACCCCTTACGCGGGCACAGATACGCAGTATTTT. It is translated as CSTTPYAGTDTQYF. The rearrangement joins TRBV20-1 to TRBJ2-3; D uncertain. Germline V gene lookup returns CDR1 DFQATT and CDR2 SNEGSKA (reference sequence). Deletions cut 8 bases from V and 1 base from J, with 16 bases between. The CDR3 covers 14 residues.

This clonotype was picked up many times. This sequence joins TRBV10-3 and TRBJ2-1, with 10 bases aligning to TRBD2. J gave up 5 bases and V 7 bases, and 8 bases lay outside the gene matches. Germline V CDR1 and CDR2: ENHRY, SYGVKD. The CDR3 has 15 amino acids. DNA for the CDR3: TGTGCCATCACCCACGGGACTAGCGCCGACAATGAGCAGTTCTTC. The encoded protein is CAITHGTSADNEQFF.

This clonotype was counted a few times. The J gene is TRBJ2-7, the V gene TRBV3-1, with 9 nucleotides matching TRBD1. V was pared by 4 bases and J by 1 base, with 8 bases of the junction left unmatched. Germline lookup yields CDR1 LGHDT and CDR2 YNNKEL (reference sequence). The CDR3 covers 16 residues. CDR3 nucleotide sequence: TGTGCCAGCAGCCCGGCCGGGACAGGGAGATCCTACGAGCAGTACTTC. It translates to CASSPAGTGRSYEQYF.

This clonotype was recorded a few times. This rearrangement joins TRBV6-5 to TRBJ2-1; TRBD1 matches 8 bases. Unmatched junction bases numbered 4, after V lost 5 bases and J lost 10 bases. Germline V CDR1 and CDR2: MNHEY, SVGAGI. CDR3 length: 12 residues. The CDR3 DNA sequence: TGTGCCAGCAGTAAACAGGGGGGAGAGCAGTTCTTC. This encodes CASSKQGGEQFF.

This clonotype was seen a handful of times. The V and J genes are TRBV29-1 and TRBJ2-2; D not resolved. The CDR3 length is 10 residues. Germline V gene lookup returns CDR1 SQVTM and CDR2 ANQGSEA. V was shortened by 3 bases and J by 7 bases, with 3 bases between the two germline ends. CDR3 protein: CSVEDGELFF. CDR3 DNA: TGCAGCGTTGAGGACGGGGAGCTGTTTTTT.

The gene calls are TRBV20-1 and TRBJ2-3; D is possibly TRBD2 (5 bases). The V gene lost 0 bases and the J gene lost 6 bases, with 10 bases spanning the gap. This CDR3 contains 13 residues. Germline V CDR1 and CDR2: DFQATT, SNEGSKA (reference sequence). Here the CDR3 reads CSAREGSGDTQYF. As DNA, the CDR3 is TGCAGTGCTAGAGAGGGGAGCGGTGATACGCAGTATTTT.

In its sample, this clonotype was seen many times. The rearrangement uses TRBV10-3 and TRBJ2-3; D gene unclear. This CDR3 has 13 amino acids. The germline gives CDR1 ENHRY, CDR2 SYGVKD. V was clipped by 7 bases and J by 4 bases, with 12 bases between them. CDR3 nucleotides: TGTGCCATCACCCCTGGAACAGCAGATACGCAGTATTTT. This translates into CAITPGTADTQYF.

The table lists this clonotype with many counts. The chain combines TRBV4-2 with TRBJ2-3; 8 bases align to TRBD2. CDR1 and CDR2 (germline): LGHNA, YNFKEQ. CDR3 length: 18 residues. With V trimmed by 4 bases and J by 4 bases, 16 bases remained unmatched. CDR3 nucleotides: TGTGCCAGCAGCCTTGCTTACCCCGTTGCGGGGGGTTCAGATACGCAGTATTTT. As protein: CASSLAYPVAGGSDTQYF.

Concerning this clonotype itself: One end of the junction fails to match germline, which may point to a read error. CDR3 coding DNA: TGTACCAGCAGTTTCATAGCGGGCGCCAGCTCCTACGAGCAGTACTTC. Translating gives CTSSFIAGASSYEQYF. This chain links TRBV27 with TRBJ2-7; 7 nucleotides agree with TRBD2. Germline values: CDR1 MNHEY, CDR2 SMNVEV (reference sequence). The CDR3 consists of 16 residues.

This clonotype was recorded many times. The chain links TRBV25-1 to TRBJ2-7; D is unresolved. The CDR3 has 15 residues. Germline values: CDR1 MGHDK, CDR2 SYGVNS. V dropped 3 bases and J dropped 5 bases, with 17 bases sitting between them. CDR3 residues: CASSDSRISRDEQYF. In nucleotides, the CDR3 is TGTGCCAGCAGTGATAGCCGCATCTCAAGGGACGAGCAGTACTTC.

There are many counts of this clonotype. The chain joins TRBV28 to TRBJ1-2, with a weak D call TRBD1 (5 bases). This CDR3 region has 14 residues. V was shortened by 7 bases and J by 4 bases, with 16 bases between the two germline ends. The germline V gene encodes CDR1 MDHEN and CDR2 SYDVKM. DNA of the CDR3: TGTGCCAGCACCCTAGGTGGGGCGATCTATGGCTACACCTTC. Encoded protein: CASTLGGAIYGYTF.

The DNA for the CDR3 is TGCGCCAGCAGCCAGACCTCTAGCGGGAGGGCCGTAGTGCATGAGCAGTTCTTC. Translated: CASSQTSSGRAVVHEQFF. The J gene is TRBJ2-1, the V gene TRBV5-1; 12 bases line up with TRBD2. Losses at the gene ends were 4 bases for V and 8 bases for J; bases not matched to a gene: 16. The length of the CDR3 is 18 residues. CDR1 SGHRS and CDR2 YFSETQ come from the germline V gene.

The chain uses TRBV5-5 and TRBJ2-7; tentatively, D is TRBD1 (6 bases). The CDR3 is 15 amino acids. V gave up 4 bases and J gave up 0 bases, with 14 bases separating them. Germline V gene data show CDR1 as SGHKS and CDR2 as YYEKEE (reference sequence). The DNA for the CDR3 is TGTGCCAGCAGCCTGTCGGGGACAAACTCCTACGAGCAGTACTTC. Its translation: CASSLSGTNSYEQYF.